This T cell receptor (beta chain) emerged from a study of tumor-infiltrating lymphocytes in primary liver carcinoma (TCRdb year 2017). Background on the whole study: Between November 2015 and March 2016, about 5 patients in China with histopathologically diagnosed primary liver carcinoma had their tumors surgically resected. The five patients, three men and two women aged 30 to 69 years, had hepatocellular carcinoma (four) or combined HCC and intrahepatic cholangiocarcinoma (one). The five patients had tumors staged T1-T3 N0M0, with maximum diameters ranging from about 4 to 11 cm. Roughly 3.65 to 7.13 million productive TCRbeta reads were obtained per sample, and no significant difference in read depth was found between tissue types. TCRbeta repertoire sequencing, expression microarrays and whole-exome sequencing were combined in the study across five regions of each liver tumor, with adjacent normal tissue and blood also included. A total of some 35 specimens from 5 patients underwent TCRbeta repertoire sequencing, comprising 25 tumor regions, 5 adjacent noncancerous liver tissues and 5 peripheral blood samples. Repertoires from technical replicates were highly reproducible, with mean shared-clone rates about 0.88 and correlation coefficients above 0.98. Broader findings and caveats from the paper: Because the samples were bulk and unsorted, CD4+ and CD8+ T cell repertoires could not be compared. Because sequencing covered only the TCR beta chain and unpaired alpha chains were not captured, true repertoire diversity is likely underestimated. Only 4 or 5 patients were included in the study, and the authors note that the findings should be validated in a larger study. Compared with blood, tumors had a significantly larger share of the repertoire taken up by the top 250 clones (p = 0.039). Pairs of tumor regions showed greater repertoire overlap (mean about 35%) than tumor-adjacent pairs (around 17%) or tumor-blood pairs (roughly 15%), which is consistent with antigen-driven expansion.

The cysteine opens and the phenylalanine closes a CDR3 of 14 amino acids. Only the CDR3 DNA stays, 42 bases, in frame from base 1. The CDR1 and CDR2 encoded by the germline V gene are SQVTM and ANQGSEA. Of note for this clonotype: The specificity of this receptor is unknown. The junction and the germline gene differ at one end; a read error may be behind it.

TRIzol reagent was used to extract blood RNA from unsorted whole blood, while the DNeasy Blood & Tissue kit provided the germline DNA. Chronic HBV infection was present in the patients, and the patients were treatment-naive at sampling. Approximately 4.1 milliliters of peripheral blood were collected into K2EDTA tubes before surgery. A constant-region primer and ProtoScript II reverse transcriptase were used to reverse-transcribe TCRbeta-specific cDNA from around 540 ng total RNA. Construction of the TCRbeta libraries relied on three nested rounds of multiplex PCR, following a slightly modified ARM-PCR procedure. Multiplex TRBV1-TRBV30 forward primers and a Cbeta reverse primer were used in the first two PCR rounds, each of which was run for roughly 9 cycles. Sample barcodes and Illumina adapters were attached in a final 25-cycle PCR using Deep VentR polymerase. Before sequencing, amplicons of 200-500 bp were gel-purified using a QIAquick gel extraction kit. The TCRbeta amplicons were sequenced with 250-bp paired-end reads on an Illumina HiSeq 2500. Regarding the original processing steps: Reads were quality-trimmed with Trimmomatic v0.33, and paired reads were merged with FLASH v1.2.11 to recover full CDR3 sequences. V, D and J germline segments were assigned to the rearranged TCRbeta sequences by MiGEC v1.2.1b. VDJtools v1.0.0 computed clonotype statistics and Shannon-Wiener diversity indices. Except for diversity analysis, only the 250 most abundant clonotypes of each sample were used in subsequent analyses to reduce sampling bias. The public reads were reprocessed in TCRdb via fastp at Q25 and MiXCR, keeping in-frame beta chains. Records with the same CDR3 protein are collapsed into one entry carrying the most frequent genes and DNA. It is TCRdb's table, rather than the study itself, that gives the V and J calls and clone size. The table for this sample lists 250,000 to 400,000 distinct CDR3 sequences; around three fifths of them were counted only once. Of the sample, more than 8.5% is held by the ten largest clones.

The sample comprised peripheral blood. The clonotype comes from a man between 35 and 55 years old with primary liver carcinoma and hepatitis B virus infection. The sequence joins TRBV29-1 to TRBJ2-4, with TRBD1 identical over 7 junction bases. Here is the DNA: TGCAGCGTTGAAGATCAGAGGGGGCAAAGCATTCAATACTTC. Translation gives CSVEDQRGQSIQYF.